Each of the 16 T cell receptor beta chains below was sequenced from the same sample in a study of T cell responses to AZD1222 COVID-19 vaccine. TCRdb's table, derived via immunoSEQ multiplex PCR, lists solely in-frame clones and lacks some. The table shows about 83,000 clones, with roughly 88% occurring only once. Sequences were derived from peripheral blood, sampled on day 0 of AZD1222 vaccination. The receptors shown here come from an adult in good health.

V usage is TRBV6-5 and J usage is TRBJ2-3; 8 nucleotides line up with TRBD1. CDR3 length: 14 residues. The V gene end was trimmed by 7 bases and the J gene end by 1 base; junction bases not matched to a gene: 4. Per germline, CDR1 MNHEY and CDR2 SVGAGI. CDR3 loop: CASKETGGTDTQYF. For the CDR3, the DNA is TGTGCCAGCAAAGAGACAGGGGGCACAGATACGCAGTATTTT.

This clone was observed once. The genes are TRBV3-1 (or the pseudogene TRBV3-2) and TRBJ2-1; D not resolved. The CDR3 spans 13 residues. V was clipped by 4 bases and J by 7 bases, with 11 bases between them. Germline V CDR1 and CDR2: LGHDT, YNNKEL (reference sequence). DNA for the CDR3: TGTGCCAGCAGCCCCTACCGTCGAAATGAGCAGTTCTTC. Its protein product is CASSPYRRNEQFF.

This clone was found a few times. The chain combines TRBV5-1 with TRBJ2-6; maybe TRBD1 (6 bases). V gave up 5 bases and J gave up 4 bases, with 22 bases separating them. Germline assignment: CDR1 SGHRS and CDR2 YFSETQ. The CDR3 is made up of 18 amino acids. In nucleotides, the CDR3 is TGCGCCAGCAGTCTTTCGGACACCCCAGGGGCGGGGGCCAACGTCCTGACTTTC. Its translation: CASSLSDTPGAGANVLTF.

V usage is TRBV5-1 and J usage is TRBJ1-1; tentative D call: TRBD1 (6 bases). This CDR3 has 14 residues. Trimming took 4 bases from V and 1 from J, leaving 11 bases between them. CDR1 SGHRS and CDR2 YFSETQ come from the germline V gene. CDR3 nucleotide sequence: TGCGCCAGCAGCCTGGACAGTAGGAACACTGAAGCTTTCTTT. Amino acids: CASSLDSRNTEAFF.

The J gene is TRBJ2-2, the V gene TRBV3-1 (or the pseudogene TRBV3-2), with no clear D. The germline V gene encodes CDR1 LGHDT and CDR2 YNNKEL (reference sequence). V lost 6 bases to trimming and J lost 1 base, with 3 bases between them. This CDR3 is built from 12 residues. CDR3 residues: CASRKNTGELFF. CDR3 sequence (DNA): TGTGCCAGCAGAAAGAACACCGGGGAGCTGTTTTTT.

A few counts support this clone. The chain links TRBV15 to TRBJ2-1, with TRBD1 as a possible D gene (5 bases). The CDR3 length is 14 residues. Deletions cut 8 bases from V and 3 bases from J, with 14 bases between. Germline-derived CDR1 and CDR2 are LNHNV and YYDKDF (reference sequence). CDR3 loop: CATLPGLGYNEQFF. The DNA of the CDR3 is TGTGCCACCCTCCCAGGGTTAGGCTACAATGAGCAGTTCTTC.

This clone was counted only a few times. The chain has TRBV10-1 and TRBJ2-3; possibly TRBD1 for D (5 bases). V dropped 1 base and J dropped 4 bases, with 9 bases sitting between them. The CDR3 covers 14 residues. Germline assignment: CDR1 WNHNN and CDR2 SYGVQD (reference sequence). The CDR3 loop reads CASSEFRAADTQYF. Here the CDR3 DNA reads TGCGCCAGCAGTGAGTTCAGGGCAGCAGATACGCAGTATTTT.

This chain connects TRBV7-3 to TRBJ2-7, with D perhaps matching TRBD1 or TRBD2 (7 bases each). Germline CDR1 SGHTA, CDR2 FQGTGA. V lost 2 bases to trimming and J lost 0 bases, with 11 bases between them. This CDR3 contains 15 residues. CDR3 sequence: CASSLGGDSSYEQYF. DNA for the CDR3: TGTGCCAGCAGCTTAGGGGGGGACAGCTCCTACGAGCAGTACTTC.

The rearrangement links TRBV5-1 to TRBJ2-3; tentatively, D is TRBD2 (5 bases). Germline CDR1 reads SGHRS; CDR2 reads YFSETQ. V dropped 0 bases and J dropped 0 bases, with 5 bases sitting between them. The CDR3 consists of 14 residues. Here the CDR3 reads CASSLGTSTDTQYF. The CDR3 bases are TGCGCCAGCAGCTTGGGGACTAGCACAGATACGCAGTATTTT.

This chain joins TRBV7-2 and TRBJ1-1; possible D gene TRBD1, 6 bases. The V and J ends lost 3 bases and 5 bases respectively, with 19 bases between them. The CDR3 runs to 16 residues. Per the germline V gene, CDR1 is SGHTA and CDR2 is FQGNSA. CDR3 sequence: CASSLMAGGARTEAFF. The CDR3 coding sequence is TGTGCCAGCAGCTTGATGGCCGGGGGGGCAAGGACTGAAGCTTTCTTT.

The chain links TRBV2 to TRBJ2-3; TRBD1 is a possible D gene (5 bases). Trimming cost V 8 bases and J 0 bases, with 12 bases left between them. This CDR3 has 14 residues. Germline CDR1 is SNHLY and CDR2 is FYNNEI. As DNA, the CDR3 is TGTGCCAGCCAAAAGGGGTTTAGCACAGATACGCAGTATTTT. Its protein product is CASQKGFSTDTQYF. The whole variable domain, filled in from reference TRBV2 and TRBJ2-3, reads EPEVTQTPSHQVTQMGQEVILRCVPISNHLYFYWYRQILGQKVEFLVSFYNNEISEKSEIFDDQFSVERPDGSNFTLKIRSTKLEDSAMYFCASQKGFSTDTQYFGPGTRLTVL.

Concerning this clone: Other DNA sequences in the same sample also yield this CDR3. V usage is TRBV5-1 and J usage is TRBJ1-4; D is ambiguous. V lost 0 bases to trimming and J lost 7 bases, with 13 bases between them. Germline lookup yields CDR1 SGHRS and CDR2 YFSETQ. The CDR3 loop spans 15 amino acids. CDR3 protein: CASSLEGGSGEKLFF. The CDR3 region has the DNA TGCGCCAGCAGCTTGGAAGGAGGGAGTGGTGAAAAACTGTTTTTT.

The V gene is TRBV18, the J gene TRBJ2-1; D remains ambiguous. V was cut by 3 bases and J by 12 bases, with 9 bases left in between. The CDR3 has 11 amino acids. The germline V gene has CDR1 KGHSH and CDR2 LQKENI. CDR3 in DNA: TGTGCCAGCTCACCTACGGGTGGGCAGTTCTTC. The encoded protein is CASSPTGGQFF.

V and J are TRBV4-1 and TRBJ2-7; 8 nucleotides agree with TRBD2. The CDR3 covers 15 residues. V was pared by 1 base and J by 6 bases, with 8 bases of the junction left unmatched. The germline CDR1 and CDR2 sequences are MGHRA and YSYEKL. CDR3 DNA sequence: TGCGCCAGCAGCCAAGGGATGAGCGGGAGAGGCGAGCAGTACTTC. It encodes CASSQGMSGRGEQYF.

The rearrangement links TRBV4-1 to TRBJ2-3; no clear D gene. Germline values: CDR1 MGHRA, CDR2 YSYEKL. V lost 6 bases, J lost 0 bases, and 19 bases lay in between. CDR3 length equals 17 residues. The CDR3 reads CASRYRPERTSTDTQYF. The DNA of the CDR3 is TGCGCCAGCAGGTATAGGCCAGAACGAACTAGCACAGATACGCAGTATTTT.

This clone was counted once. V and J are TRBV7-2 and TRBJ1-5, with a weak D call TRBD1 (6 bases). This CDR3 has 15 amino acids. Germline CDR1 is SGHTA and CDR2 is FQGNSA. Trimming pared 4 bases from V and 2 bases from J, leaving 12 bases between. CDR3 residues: CASSWSKGGNQPQHF. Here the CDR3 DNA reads TGTGCCAGCAGCTGGTCTAAGGGGGGCAATCAGCCCCAGCATTTT.